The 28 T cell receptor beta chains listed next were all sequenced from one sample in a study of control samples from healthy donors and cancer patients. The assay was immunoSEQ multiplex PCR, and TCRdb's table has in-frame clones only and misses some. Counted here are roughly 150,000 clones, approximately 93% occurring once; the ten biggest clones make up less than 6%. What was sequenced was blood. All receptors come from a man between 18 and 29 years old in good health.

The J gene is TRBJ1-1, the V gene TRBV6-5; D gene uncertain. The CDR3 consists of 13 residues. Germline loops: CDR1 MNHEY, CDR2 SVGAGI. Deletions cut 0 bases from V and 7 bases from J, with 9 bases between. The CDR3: CASSYSTPLEAFF. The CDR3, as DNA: TGTGCCAGCAGTTACTCGACTCCGCTTGAAGCTTTCTTT.

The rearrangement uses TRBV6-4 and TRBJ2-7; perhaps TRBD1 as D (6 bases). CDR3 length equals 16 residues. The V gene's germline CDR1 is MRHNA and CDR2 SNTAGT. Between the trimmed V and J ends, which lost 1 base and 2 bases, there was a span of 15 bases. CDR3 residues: CASSDLGQLQTYEQYF. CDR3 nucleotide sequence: TGTGCCAGCAGTGACTTAGGACAGTTACAAACCTACGAGCAGTACTTC.

The CDR3 nucleotides are TGCGCCAGCAGCCCAACCAGAGGAGGGCCGGTAACCGGGGAGCTGTTTTTT. This gives the protein CASSPTRGGPVTGELFF. The chain is built from TRBV5-1 and TRBJ2-2; D perhaps matches TRBD2 (6 bases). This CDR3 is 17 amino acids long. Germline CDR1 is SGHRS and CDR2 is YFSETQ. Trimming cost V 4 bases and J 5 bases, with 21 bases left between them.

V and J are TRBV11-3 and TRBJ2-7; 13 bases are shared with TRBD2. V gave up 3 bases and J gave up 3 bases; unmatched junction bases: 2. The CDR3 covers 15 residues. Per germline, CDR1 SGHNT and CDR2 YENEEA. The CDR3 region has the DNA TGTGCCAGCAGCTTGAGGACTAGCGGGAGCTACGAGCAGTACTTC. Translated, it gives CASSLRTSGSYEQYF.

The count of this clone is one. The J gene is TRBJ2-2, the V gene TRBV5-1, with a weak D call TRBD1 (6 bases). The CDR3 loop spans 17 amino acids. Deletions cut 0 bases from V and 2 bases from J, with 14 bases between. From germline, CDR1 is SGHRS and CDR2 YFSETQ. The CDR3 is CASSLAEGVGNTGELFF. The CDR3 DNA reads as TGCGCCAGCAGCTTGGCAGAGGGGGTTGGAAACACCGGGGAGCTGTTTTTT.

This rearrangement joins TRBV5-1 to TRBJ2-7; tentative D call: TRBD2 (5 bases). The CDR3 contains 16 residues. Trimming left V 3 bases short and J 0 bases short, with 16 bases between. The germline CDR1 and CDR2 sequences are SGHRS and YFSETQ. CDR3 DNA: TGCGCCAGCAGCTCCTCCGCCGGGGTAAGCTCCTACGAGCAGTACTTC. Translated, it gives CASSSSAGVSSYEQYF.

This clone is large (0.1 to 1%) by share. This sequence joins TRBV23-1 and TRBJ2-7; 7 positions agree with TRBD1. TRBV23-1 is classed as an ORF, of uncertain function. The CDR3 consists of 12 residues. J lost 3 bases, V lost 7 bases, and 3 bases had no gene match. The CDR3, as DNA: TGCGCCAGCACCCAGGGGGACTACGAGCAGTACTTC. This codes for CASTQGDYEQYF.

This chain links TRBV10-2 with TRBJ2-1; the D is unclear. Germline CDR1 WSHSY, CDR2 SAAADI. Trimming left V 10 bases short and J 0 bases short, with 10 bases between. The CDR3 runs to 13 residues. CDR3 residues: CATSFVSYNEQFF. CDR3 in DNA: TGCGCCACCTCGTTTGTCTCCTACAATGAGCAGTTCTTC.

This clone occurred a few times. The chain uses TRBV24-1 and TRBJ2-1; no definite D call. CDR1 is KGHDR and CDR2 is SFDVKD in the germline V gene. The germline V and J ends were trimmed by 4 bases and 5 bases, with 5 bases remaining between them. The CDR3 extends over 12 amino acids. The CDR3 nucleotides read TGTGCCACCAGTGAAGGAAACAATGAGCAGTTCTTC. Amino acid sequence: CATSEGNNEQFF.

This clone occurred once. CDR3 in DNA: TGTGCCAGCAGCGCCGGACAGGGGAGAGAGCAGTTCTTC. Amino acids: CASSAGQGREQFF. The rearrangement links TRBV2 to TRBJ2-1, with 9 nucleotides matching TRBD1. The length of the CDR3 is 13 residues. The germline V gene encodes CDR1 SNHLY and CDR2 FYNNEI. With V trimmed by 6 bases and J by 10 bases, 7 bases remained unmatched.

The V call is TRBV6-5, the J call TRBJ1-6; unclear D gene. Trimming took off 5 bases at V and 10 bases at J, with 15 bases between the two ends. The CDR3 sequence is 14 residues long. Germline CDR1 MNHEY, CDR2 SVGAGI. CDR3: CASSLTEELSPLHF. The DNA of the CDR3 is TGTGCCAGCAGTCTAACAGAGGAACTCTCACCCCTCCACTTT.

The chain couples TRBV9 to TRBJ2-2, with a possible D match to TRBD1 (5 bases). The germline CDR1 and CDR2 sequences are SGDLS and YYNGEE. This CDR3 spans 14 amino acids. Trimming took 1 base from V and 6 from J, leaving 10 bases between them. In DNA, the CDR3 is TGTGCCAGCAGCGTACAAGGGGCCCCCGGGGAGCTGTTTTTT. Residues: CASSVQGAPGELFF. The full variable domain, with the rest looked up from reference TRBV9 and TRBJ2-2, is DSGVTQTPKHLITATGQRVTLRCSPRSGDLSVYWYQQSLDQGLQFLIQYYNGEERAKGNILERFSAQQFPDLHSELNLSSLELGDSALYFCASSVQGAPGELFFGEGSRLTVL.

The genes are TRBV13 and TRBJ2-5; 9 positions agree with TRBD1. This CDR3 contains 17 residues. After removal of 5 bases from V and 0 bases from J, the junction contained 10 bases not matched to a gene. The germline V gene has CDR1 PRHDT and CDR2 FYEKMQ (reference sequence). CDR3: CASSNIRDREYQETQYF. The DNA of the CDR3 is TGTGCCAGCAGCAATATCCGGGACAGGGAGTACCAAGAGACCCAGTACTTC.

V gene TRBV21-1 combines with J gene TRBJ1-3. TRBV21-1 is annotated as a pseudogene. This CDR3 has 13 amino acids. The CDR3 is CASREGEGNTIYF. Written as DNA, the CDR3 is TGTGCCAGCAGGGAAGGGGAGGGGAACACCATATATTTT.

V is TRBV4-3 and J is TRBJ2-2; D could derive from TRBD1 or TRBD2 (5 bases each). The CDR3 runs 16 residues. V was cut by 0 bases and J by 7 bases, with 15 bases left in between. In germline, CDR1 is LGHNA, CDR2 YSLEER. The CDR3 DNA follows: TGCGCCAGCAGCCAAGATTTAAGGGGCGCGGGCGGGGAGCTGTTTTTT. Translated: CASSQDLRGAGGELFF.

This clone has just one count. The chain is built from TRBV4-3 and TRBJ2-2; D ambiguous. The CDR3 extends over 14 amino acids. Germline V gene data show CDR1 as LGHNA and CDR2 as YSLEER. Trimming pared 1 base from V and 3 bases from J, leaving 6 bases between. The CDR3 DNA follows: TGCGCCAGCAGCCAAGCCCCGGACACCGGGGAGCTGTTTTTT. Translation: CASSQAPDTGELFF.

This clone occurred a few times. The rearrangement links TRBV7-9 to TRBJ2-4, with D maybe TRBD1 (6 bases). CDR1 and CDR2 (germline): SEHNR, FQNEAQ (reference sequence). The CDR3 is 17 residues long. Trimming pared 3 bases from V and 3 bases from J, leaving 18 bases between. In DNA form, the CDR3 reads TGTGCCAGCAGCTTGGGGGCTGGGGGAGCTTACAAAAACATTCAGTACTTC. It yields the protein CASSLGAGGAYKNIQYF.

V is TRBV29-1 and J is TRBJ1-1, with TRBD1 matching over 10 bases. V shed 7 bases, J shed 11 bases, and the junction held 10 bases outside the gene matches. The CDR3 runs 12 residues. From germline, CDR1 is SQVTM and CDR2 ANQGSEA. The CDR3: CSAQGQGLGAFF. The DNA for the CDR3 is TGCAGCGCTCAGGGACAGGGGCTTGGGGCTTTCTTT. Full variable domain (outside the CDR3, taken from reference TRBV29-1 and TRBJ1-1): SAVISQKPSRDICQRGTSLTIQCQVDSQVTMMFWYRQQPGQSLTLIATANQGSEATYESGFVIDKFPISRPNLTFSTLTVSNMSPEDSSIYLCSAQGQGLGAFFGQGTRLTVV.

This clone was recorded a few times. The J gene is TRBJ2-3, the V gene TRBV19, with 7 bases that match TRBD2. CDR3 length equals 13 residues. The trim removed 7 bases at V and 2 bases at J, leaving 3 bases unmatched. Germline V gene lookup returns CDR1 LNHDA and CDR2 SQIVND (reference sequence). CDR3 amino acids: CASTSGVTDTQYF. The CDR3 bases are TGTGCCAGTACGAGCGGGGTCACAGATACGCAGTATTTT.

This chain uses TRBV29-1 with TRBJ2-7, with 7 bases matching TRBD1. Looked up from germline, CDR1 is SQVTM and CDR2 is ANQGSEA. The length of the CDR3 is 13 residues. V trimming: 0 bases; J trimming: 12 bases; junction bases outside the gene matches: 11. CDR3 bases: TGCAGCGTTGAAGAGACTAAACCGGGACAGATGTACTTC. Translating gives CSVEETKPGQMYF.

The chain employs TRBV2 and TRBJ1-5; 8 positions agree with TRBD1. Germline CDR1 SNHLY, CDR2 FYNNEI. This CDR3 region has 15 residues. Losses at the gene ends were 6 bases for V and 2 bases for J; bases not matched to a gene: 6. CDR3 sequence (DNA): TGTGCCAGCAGAAGACAGGGGTTCGGCAATCAGCCCCAGCATTTT. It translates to CASRRQGFGNQPQHF.

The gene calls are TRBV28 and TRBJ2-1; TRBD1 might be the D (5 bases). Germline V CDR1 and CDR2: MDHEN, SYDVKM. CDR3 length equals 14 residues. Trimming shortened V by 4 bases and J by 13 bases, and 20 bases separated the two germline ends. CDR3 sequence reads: CASSSREYKRGQFF. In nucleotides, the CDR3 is TGTGCCAGCAGTTCCAGGGAATACAAGAGAGGACAGTTCTTC.

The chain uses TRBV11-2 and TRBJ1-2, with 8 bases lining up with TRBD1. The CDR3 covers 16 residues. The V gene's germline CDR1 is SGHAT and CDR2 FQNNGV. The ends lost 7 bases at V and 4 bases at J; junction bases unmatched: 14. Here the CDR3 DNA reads TGTGCCAGCACCCGGGACAGGAGCCGTGCCGGCTATGGCTACACCTTC. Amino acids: CASTRDRSRAGYGYTF.

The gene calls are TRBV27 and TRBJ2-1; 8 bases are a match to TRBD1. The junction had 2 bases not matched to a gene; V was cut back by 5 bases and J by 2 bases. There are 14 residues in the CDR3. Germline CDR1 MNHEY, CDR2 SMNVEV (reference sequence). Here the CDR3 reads CASSPGGTYNEQFF. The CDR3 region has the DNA TGTGCCAGCAGTCCAGGGGGCACCTACAATGAGCAGTTCTTC.

The CDR3 bases are TGTGCCAGCATGCGGGGGGGCTACGAGCAGTACTTC. Its protein product is CASMRGGYEQYF. The chain joins TRBV2 to TRBJ2-7; 9 bases are a match to TRBD2. The germline gives CDR1 SNHLY, CDR2 FYNNEI. Trimming at V came to 7 bases and at J to 3 bases, leaving 1 base not matched to a gene. There are 12 residues in the CDR3.

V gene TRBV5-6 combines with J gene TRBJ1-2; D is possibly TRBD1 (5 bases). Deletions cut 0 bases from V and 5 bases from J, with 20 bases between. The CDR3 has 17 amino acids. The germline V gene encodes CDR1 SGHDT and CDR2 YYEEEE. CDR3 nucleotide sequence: TGTGCCAGCAGCTTGGGCCAGATAAGCTTCTCAGGGTATGGCTACACCTTC. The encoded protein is CASSLGQISFSGYGYTF. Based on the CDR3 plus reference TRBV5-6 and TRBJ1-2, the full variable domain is DAGVTQSPTHLIKTRGQQVTLRCSPKSGHDTVSWYQQALGQGPQFIFQYYEEEERQRGNFPDRFSGHQFPNYSSELNVNALLLGDSALYLCASSLGQISFSGYGYTFGSGTRLTVV.

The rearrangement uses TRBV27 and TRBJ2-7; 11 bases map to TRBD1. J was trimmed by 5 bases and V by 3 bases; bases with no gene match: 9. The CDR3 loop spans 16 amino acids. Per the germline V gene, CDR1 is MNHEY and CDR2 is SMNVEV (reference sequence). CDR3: CASSFRTGGFYHEQYF. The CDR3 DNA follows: TGTGCCAGCAGTTTTCGGACAGGGGGCTTTTACCACGAGCAGTACTTC.

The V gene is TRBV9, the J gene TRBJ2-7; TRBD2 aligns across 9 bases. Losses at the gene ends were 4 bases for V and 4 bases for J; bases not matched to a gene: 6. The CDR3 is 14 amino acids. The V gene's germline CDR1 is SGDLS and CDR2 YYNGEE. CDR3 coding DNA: TGTGCCAGCAGCCTTAGCGGGAGCGGATACGAGCAGTACTTC. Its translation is CASSLSGSGYEQYF.